One TCR beta chain is described in this entry. The source of the sample is a study of blood T cell repertoires in COVID-19. Study context: Samples representing acute and convalescent COVID-19 were sourced from the United States, Italy and Spain. In each case, the material was cDNA or gDNA derived from T cells, B-cell-depleted T cells, or PBMCs.

Per the original methods: Estimation of nucleated cell counts relied on the amplification of reference gene primers. Here immunoSEQ multiplex PCR was the method, and the copy in TCRdb shows in-frame clones only, minus some. The V and J calls and clone size were taken over from that table, and D and trimming were inferred from the DNA. The table shows about 100,000 clones, with 92% occurring only once. The germline V gene has CDR1 SGHTA and CDR2 FQGNSA. The V end was cut by 0 bases, the J end by 8 bases, with 13 bases between. The CDR3 contains 15 residues. This sequence joins TRBV7-2 and TRBJ2-2; D gene uncertain. The sample was peripheral blood. This sequence originates from a man between 65 and 80 years old with acute or convalescent COVID-19. The CDR3 spells CASSLAGSQSGELFF. CDR3 in DNA: TGTGCCAGCAGCTTAGCTGGCTCTCAATCGGGGGAGCTGTTTTTT.